This is a list of T cell receptor beta chains from one sample in a study of identical twins. Each CDR3 protein is one row after TCRdb ran MiXCR on the 5' RACE reads. Of 310,000 or so distinct CDR3 sequences listed, roughly 10% were seen once; the top ten hold 5.5% to 9%. This same sample was also part of a study on yellow fever vaccine responses in identical twins.

Source material: CD8+ T cells sorted from blood. Receptor source: a woman aged 18-29 years in good health. CDR3s include the opening cysteine and the closing phenylalanine or tryptophan. The D gene is left open where the match is weak. Size is omitted from some rows. Given values are once, few, many or a class for expanded clones.

clone size,J gene,V gene,D gene,CDR3 DNA,CDR3 protein
-,TRBJ2-1,TRBV29-1,TRBD2,TGCAGCGCTCGAGGACTAGCGGGAGTCGAGGGCTACACTGAGCAGTTCTTC,CSARGLAGVEGYTEQFF
few,TRBJ2-2,TRBV3-1,-,TGTGCCAGCAGCCAAGATGGGGCCCAGTTTAACACCGGGGAGCTGTTTTTT,CASSQDGAQFNTGELFF
-,TRBJ2-3,TRBV7-8,-,TGTGCCAGCAGCTTTACCCTAGGATACACTAGCACAGATACGCAGTATTTT,CASSFTLGYTSTDTQYF
few,TRBJ1-6,TRBV6-6,-,TGTGCCAGCCAGGACGGACATAATTCACCCCTCCACTTT,CASQDGHNSPLHF
-,TRBJ2-1,TRBV5-1,TRBD2,TGCGCCAGCAGTCCTGAGGGCGGGGGGGGCAATGAGCAGTTCTTC,CASSPEGGGGNEQFF
many,TRBJ2-1,TRBV7-9,TRBD2,TGTGCCAGCAGCTTAGTGGGGACTAGCGTTCTCAATGAGCAGTTCTTC,CASSLVGTSVLNEQFF
-,TRBJ2-7,TRBV5-6,-,TGTGCCAGCAGCGTAGCAGGGTACGAGCAGTACTTC,CASSVAGYEQYF
many,TRBJ1-1,TRBV20-1,-,TGCAGTCCTTCCCCAGGGATGAACACTGAAGCTTTCTTT,CSPSPGMNTEAFF
few,TRBJ2-3,TRBV24-1,-,TGTGCCACCAGTAGAAAGAGAGGGCTCACAGATACGCAGTATTTT,CATSRKRGLTDTQYF
-,TRBJ2-7,TRBV24-1,-,TGTGCCATTTCGGACAGCTACGAGCAGTACTTC,CAISDSYEQYF
-,TRBJ2-3,TRBV7-9,TRBD1,TGTGCCAGCAGCTTAACGGGACAGGGCACAGATACGCAGTATTTT,CASSLTGQGTDTQYF
many,TRBJ2-1,TRBV12-3/TRBV12-4,TRBD2,TGTGCCAGCAGTTTCCGGGCTAGCGGGGGGTACAATGAGCAGTTCTTC,CASSFRASGGYNEQFF
few,TRBJ2-7,TRBV10-2,TRBD2,TGCGCCAGTCATGGGGCTAGCGGGGGCTACGAGCAGTACTTC,CASHGASGGYEQYF
few,TRBJ2-3,TRBV4-3,-,TGCGCCAGCAGCCTTCGACTAGATGTTAGCACAGATACGCAGTATTTT,CASSLRLDVSTDTQYF
many,TRBJ1-3,TRBV3-1,-,TGTGCCAGCAGCCAAGATTCAAGCTACGGAAACACCATATATTTT,CASSQDSSYGNTIYF
few,TRBJ2-3,TRBV7-6,TRBD2,TGTGCCAGCAGCTTTCTAGCGGAAAACACAGATACGCAGTATTTT,CASSFLAENTDTQYF
many,TRBJ2-7,TRBV27,TRBD2,TGTGCCAGCAGTTTCGCTAGCGGATCCTACGAGCAGTACTTC,CASSFASGSYEQYF
many,TRBJ2-7,TRBV4-3,TRBD1,TGCGCCAGCAGCCAAGCCACAGGGGGCCCTTCCTACGAGCAGTACTTC,CASSQATGGPSYEQYF
-,TRBJ2-5,TRBV4-2,-,TGTGCCAGCAGCCAAGAACCCATCTCGGGTCCGGAAGAGACCCAGTACTTC,CASSQEPISGPEETQYF
many,TRBJ2-7,TRBV7-9,-,TGTGCCAGCAGTTTAGGGGGGCGCGAGCAGTACTTC,CASSLGGREQYF
many,TRBJ2-5,TRBV15,-,TGTGCCACCAGCCCCCCGGGTATTCTCGGGGCCCAGTACTTC,CATSPPGILGAQYF
-,TRBJ2-1,TRBV10-3,-,TGTGCCATCAGTGAGGTCCAGGGGGGGACCTACAATGAGCAGTTCTTC,CAISEVQGGTYNEQFF
-,TRBJ2-1,TRBV10-3,TRBD1,TGTGCCATCAGCCGGACAGGGAAATTCGATGAGCAGTTCTTC,CAISRTGKFDEQFF
few,TRBJ2-7,TRBV6-5,-,TGTGCCAGCAGTTACCAATCGACAGACCTCTCCTACGAGCAGTACTTC,CASSYQSTDLSYEQYF
many,TRBJ2-7,TRBV20-1,-,TGCAGTGCTAGATCGCGCAGTACCTACGAGCAGTACTTC,CSARSRSTYEQYF
many,TRBJ2-1,TRBV9,-,TGTGCCAGTCAGAGGACAGCCAGCTCCTACAATGAGCAGTTCTTC,CASQRTASSYNEQFF
-,TRBJ2-7,TRBV4-3,TRBD2,TGCGCCAGCAGCCAAGGGCCGGGACTAGCTTACGAGCAGTACTTC,CASSQGPGLAYEQYF
-,TRBJ2-5,TRBV5-4,TRBD1,TGTGCCAGCAGCTTGAGTTTCCGGGACAGAAAGTACCAAGAGACCCAGTACTTC,CASSLSFRDRKYQETQYF
few,TRBJ2-3,TRBV11-2,TRBD2,TGTGCCAGCAGAATACCGTCTTGGGGGCGGGGGGGCCCGGATACGCAGTATTTT,CASRIPSWGRGGPDTQYF
-,TRBJ2-7,TRBV4-3,-,TGCGCCAGCAGCCAAGATACTCTCGTTATGACCTACGAGCAGTACTTC,CASSQDTLVMTYEQYF
many,TRBJ2-1,TRBV3-1,-,TGTGCCAGCACACAAGGGAATGAGCAGTTCTTC,CASTQGNEQFF
-,TRBJ1-2,TRBV10-3,TRBD1,TGTGCCATCAGTGAGTCGGACAGGGTTGTTGGTGGCTACACCTTC,CAISESDRVVGGYTF
many,TRBJ1-5,TRBV28,TRBD1,TGTGCCAGCAGTTTCCCTCTGACAGGGAATAGCAATCAGCCCCAGCATTTT,CASSFPLTGNSNQPQHF
many,TRBJ2-7,TRBV3-1,-,TGTGCCAGCAGCCGAGGCAGGTTCTCCTACGAGCAGTACTTC,CASSRGRFSYEQYF
-,TRBJ2-5,TRBV5-1,TRBD2,TGCGCCAGCAGCTCCGTACTTCGGACTAGCGGGAGCCCAGAGGGGACCCAGTACTTC,CASSSVLRTSGSPEGTQYF
-,TRBJ2-7,TRBV5-1,-,TGCGCCAGCAGCTTGGCTCCAGGACTGGAACCCTACGAGCAGTACTTC,CASSLAPGLEPYEQYF
few,TRBJ1-5,TRBV6-5,-,TGTGCCAGCAGTTCCCCCGGGCAGGAGGGGCCCCAGCATTTT,CASSSPGQEGPQHF
-,TRBJ2-1,TRBV14,-,TGTGCCAGCAGCCAAGCGTCGGGACAAAACAATGAGCAGTTCTTC,CASSQASGQNNEQFF
many,TRBJ2-1,TRBV7-9,-,TGTGCCACCTATAACCCGACAGGAGGGGACAATGAGCAGTTCTTC,CATYNPTGGDNEQFF
-,TRBJ2-1,TRBV25-1,TRBD2,TGTGCCACAGGGGGACTAGCAGTTGGTGAGCAGTTCTTC,CATGGLAVGEQFF
many,TRBJ2-7,TRBV7-2,TRBD2,TGTGCCAGCAGCTCCGGGACTAGACCCTACGAGCAGTACTTC,CASSSGTRPYEQYF
-,TRBJ2-5,TRBV7-9,TRBD1,TGTGCCAGCAGCGGCAGGGGGCTTCCGGAAGAGACCCAGTACTTC,CASSGRGLPEETQYF
many,TRBJ2-7,TRBV11-2,-,TGTGCCAGCAGCTTCCTCCAGGGTACCTACGAGCAGTACTTC,CASSFLQGTYEQYF
many,TRBJ2-7,TRBV29-1,TRBD2,TGCAGCGTTGTTTTAGGTCTAGCGGGAGCTTACGAGCAGTACTTC,CSVVLGLAGAYEQYF
few,TRBJ2-5,TRBV27,-,TGTGCCAGCAGCAAAGGGAGCGATAAAGAGACCCAGTACTTC,CASSKGSDKETQYF
-,TRBJ1-6,TRBV7-6,-,TGTGCCAGCAGCTTAAACCCGGGGTCGTATAATTCACCCCTCCACTTT,CASSLNPGSYNSPLHF
few,TRBJ2-5,TRBV10-3,-,TGTGCCATCAGTGAGGACGGGGCTGAGGAGACCCAGTACTTC,CAISEDGAEETQYF
many,TRBJ2-1,TRBV12-3/TRBV12-4,TRBD2,TGTGCCAGCAGACATCCCCCTAGCGGTTACAATGAGCAGTTCTTC,CASRHPPSGYNEQFF
few,TRBJ2-1,TRBV3-1,TRBD2,TGTGCCAGCAGCCAGGGACTAGCGGGAGGGATCAATGAGCAGTTCTTC,CASSQGLAGGINEQFF
-,TRBJ1-2,TRBV28,TRBD1,TGTGCCAGCAGTTTGAACAGGGGAGGTTTGGCGGATGGCTACACCTTC,CASSLNRGGLADGYTF
few,TRBJ2-1,TRBV7-9,-,TGTGCCAGCACCAAAATGAGCTCCTACAATGAGCAGTTCTTC,CASTKMSSYNEQFF